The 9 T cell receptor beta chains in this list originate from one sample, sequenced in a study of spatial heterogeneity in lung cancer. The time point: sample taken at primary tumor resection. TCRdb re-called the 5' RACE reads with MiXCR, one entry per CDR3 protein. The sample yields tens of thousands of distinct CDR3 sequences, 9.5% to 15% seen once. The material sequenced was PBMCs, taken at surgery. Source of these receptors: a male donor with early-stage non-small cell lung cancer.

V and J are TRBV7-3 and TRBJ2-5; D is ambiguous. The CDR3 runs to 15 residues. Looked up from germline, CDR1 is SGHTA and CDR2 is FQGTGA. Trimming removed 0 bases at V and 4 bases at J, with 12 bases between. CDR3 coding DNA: TGTGCCAGCAGCTTAACGAACTCAAAGGGAGAGACCCAGTACTTC. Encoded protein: CASSLTNSKGETQYF.

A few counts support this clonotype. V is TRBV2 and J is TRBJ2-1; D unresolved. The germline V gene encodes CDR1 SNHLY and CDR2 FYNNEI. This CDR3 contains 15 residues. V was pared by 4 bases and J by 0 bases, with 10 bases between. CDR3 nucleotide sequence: TGTGCCAGCAGTGGACGGGCTAGCTCCTACAATGAGCAGTTCTTC. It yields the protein CASSGRASSYNEQFF.

For the CDR3, the DNA is TGTGCCAGCAGCAAAGAAGGACACTACAATGAGCAGTTCTTC. This gives the protein CASSKEGHYNEQFF. This chain connects TRBV11-3 to TRBJ2-1, with D possibly being TRBD1 (5 bases). Germline V gene lookup returns CDR1 SGHNT and CDR2 YENEEA. V was pared by 5 bases and J by 3 bases, with 11 bases between. This CDR3 contains 14 residues.

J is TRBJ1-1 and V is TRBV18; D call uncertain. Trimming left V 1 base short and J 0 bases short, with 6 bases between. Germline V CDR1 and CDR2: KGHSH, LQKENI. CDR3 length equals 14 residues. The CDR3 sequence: CASSPLGMNTEAFF. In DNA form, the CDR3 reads TGTGCCAGCTCACCACTGGGCATGAACACTGAAGCTTTCTTT.

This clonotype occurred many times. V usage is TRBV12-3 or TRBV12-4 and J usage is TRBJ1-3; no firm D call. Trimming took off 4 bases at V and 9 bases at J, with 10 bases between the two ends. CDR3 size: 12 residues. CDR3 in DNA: TGTGCCAGCAGTTCCGGTTGGGGCACCATATATTTT. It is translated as CASSSGWGTIYF.

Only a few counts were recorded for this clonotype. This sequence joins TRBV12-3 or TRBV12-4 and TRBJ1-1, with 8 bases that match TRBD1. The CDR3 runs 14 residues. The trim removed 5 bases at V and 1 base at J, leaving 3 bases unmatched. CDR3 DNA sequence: TGTGCCAGCAGTAAAGGACAGGGGAACACTGAAGCTTTCTTT. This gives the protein CASSKGQGNTEAFF.

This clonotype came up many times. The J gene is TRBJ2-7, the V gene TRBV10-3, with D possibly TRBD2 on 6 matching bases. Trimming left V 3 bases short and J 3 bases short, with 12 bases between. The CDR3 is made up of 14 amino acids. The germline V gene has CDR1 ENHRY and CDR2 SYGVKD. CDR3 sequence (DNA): TGTGCCATCAGTGATATAGGAGGGTACTACGAGCAGTACTTC. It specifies CAISDIGGYYEQYF.

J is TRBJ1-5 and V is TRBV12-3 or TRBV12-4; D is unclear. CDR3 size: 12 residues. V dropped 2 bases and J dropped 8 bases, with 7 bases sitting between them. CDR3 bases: TGTGCCAGCAGTTTAAACGTTGAGCCCCAGCATTTT. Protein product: CASSLNVEPQHF.

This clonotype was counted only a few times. The CDR3 nucleotides are TGCAGTGCCCAGCCCCAGGGTACAGGGCCTTTACCCTACGAGCAGTACTTC. This codes for CSAQPQGTGPLPYEQYF. The V gene is TRBV20-1, the J gene TRBJ2-7; D might be TRBD1 (6 bases). The CDR3 sequence is 17 residues long. V lost 6 bases, J lost 2 bases, and 26 bases lay in between. The germline gives CDR1 DFQATT, CDR2 SNEGSKA (reference sequence).